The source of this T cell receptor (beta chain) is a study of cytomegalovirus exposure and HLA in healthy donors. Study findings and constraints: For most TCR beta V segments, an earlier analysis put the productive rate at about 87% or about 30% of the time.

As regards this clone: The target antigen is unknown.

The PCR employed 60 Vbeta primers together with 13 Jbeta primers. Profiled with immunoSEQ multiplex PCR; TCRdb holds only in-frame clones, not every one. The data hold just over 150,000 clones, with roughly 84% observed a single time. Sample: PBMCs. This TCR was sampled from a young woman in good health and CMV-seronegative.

CDR3 nucleotide sequence: TGTGCCAGCAGCTTAGCAACTAGCGGGAGCTACAATGAGCAGTTCTTC. Its translation: CASSLATSGSYNEQFF. This chain uses TRBV7-6 with TRBJ2-1; the match to TRBD2 covers 11 bases. Losses at the gene ends were 0 bases for V and 3 bases for J; bases not matched to a gene: 1. The germline V gene has CDR1 SGHVS and CDR2 FNYEAQ. The CDR3 is 16 residues long.